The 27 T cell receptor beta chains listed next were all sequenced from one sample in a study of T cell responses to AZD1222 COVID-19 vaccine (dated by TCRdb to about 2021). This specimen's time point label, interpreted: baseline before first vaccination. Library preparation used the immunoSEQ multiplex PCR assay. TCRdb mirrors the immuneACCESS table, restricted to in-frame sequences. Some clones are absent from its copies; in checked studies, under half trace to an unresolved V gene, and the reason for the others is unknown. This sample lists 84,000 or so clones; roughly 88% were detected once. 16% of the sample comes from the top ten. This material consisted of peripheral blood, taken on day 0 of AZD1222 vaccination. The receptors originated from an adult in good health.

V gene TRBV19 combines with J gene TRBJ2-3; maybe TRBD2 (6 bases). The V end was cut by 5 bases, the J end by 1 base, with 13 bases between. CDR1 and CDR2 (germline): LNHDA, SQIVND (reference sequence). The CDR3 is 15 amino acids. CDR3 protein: CASSVGGPGTDTQYF. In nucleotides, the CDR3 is TGTGCCAGTAGTGTTGGAGGGCCCGGCACAGATACGCAGTATTTT.

CDR3 residues: CASTQGRVQTEAFF. The DNA of the CDR3 is TGTGCCAGCACCCAAGGCAGGGTCCAGACTGAAGCTTTCTTT. This chain joins TRBV6-5 and TRBJ1-1, with D perhaps TRBD1 (5 bases). The germline V and J ends were trimmed by 7 bases and 5 bases, with 17 bases remaining between them. This CDR3 comprises 14 residues. Germline CDR1 and CDR2: MNHEY and SVGAGI.

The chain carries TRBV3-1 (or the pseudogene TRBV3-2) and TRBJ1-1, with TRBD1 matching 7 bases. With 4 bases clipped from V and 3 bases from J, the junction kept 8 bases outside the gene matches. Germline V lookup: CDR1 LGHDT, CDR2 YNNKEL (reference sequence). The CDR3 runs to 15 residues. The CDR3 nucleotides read TGTGCCAGCAGCCCCGCAGGGGGGACTGACACTGAAGCTTTCTTT. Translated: CASSPAGGTDTEAFF.

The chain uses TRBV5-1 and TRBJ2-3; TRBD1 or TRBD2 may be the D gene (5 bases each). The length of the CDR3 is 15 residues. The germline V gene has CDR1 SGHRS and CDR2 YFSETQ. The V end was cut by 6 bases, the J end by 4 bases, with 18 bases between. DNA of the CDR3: TGCGCCAGCACCAGTCAAGGGGCCGGGGCAGATACGCAGTATTTT. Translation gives CASTSQGAGADTQYF.

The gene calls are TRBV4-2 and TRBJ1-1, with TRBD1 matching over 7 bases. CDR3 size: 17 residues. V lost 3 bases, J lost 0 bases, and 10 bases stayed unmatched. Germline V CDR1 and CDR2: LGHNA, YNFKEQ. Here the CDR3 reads CASSHDTRQGLNTEAFF. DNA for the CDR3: TGTGCCAGCAGCCACGATACACGACAGGGCTTGAACACTGAAGCTTTCTTT.

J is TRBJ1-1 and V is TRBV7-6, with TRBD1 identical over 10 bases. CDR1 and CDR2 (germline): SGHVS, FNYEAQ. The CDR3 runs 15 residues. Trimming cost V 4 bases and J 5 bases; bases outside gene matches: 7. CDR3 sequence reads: CASSYGTGEGTEAFF. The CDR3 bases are TGTGCCAGCAGCTACGGGACAGGGGAGGGGACTGAAGCTTTCTTT.

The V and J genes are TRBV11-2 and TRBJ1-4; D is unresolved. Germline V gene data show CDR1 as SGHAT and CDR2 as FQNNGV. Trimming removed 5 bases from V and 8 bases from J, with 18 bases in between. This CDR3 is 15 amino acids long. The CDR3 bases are TGTGCCAGCAGCCCGTTCCTTAGCCAAGTCGAAAAACTGTTTTTT. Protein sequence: CASSPFLSQVEKLFF. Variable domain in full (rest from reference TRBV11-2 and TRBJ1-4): EAGVAQSPRYKIIEKRQSVAFWCNPISGHATLYWYQQILGQGPKLLIQFQNNGVVDDSQLPKDRFSAERLKGVDSTLKIQPAKLEDSAVYLCASSPFLSQVEKLFFGSGTQLSVL.

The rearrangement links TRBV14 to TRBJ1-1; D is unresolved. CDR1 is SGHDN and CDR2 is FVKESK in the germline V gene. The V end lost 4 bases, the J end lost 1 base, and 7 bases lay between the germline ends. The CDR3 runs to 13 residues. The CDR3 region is CASSPGANTEAFF. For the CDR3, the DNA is TGTGCCAGCAGCCCGGGCGCGAACACTGAAGCTTTCTTT. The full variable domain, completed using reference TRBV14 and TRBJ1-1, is EAGVTQFPSHSVIEKGQTVTLRCDPISGHDNLYWYRRVMGKEIKFLLHFVKESKQDESGMPNNRFLAERTGGTYSTLKVQPAELEDSGVYFCASSPGANTEAFFGQGTRLTVV.

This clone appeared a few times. The CDR3: CAWRIPPAFF. In DNA form, the CDR3 reads TGTGCCTGGAGGATCCCCCCAGCTTTCTTT. The rearrangement uses TRBV30 and TRBJ1-1; D remains unclear. The CDR3 runs to 10 residues. CDR1 and CDR2 from the germline V gene are GTSNPN and SVGIG (reference sequence). V gave up 3 bases and J gave up 10 bases, with 9 bases separating them.

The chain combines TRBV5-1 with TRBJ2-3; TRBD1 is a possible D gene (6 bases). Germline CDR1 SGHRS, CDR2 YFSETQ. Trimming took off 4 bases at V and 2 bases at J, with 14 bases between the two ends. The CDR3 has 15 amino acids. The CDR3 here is CASSVQGWDTDTQYF. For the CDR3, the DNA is TGCGCCAGCAGCGTACAGGGTTGGGACACAGATACGCAGTATTTT.

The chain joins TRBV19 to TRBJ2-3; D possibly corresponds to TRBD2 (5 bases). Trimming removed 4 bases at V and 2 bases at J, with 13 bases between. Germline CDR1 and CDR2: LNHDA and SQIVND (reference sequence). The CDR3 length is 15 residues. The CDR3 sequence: CASSRGGSPTDTQYF. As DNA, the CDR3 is TGTGCCAGTAGTAGAGGAGGTTCTCCCACAGATACGCAGTATTTT. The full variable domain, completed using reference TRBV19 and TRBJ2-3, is DGGITQSPKYLFRKEGQNVTLSCEQNLNHDAMYWYRQDPGQGLRLIYYSQIVNDFQKGDIAEGYSVSREKKESFPLTVTSAQKNPTAFYLCASSRGGSPTDTQYFGPGTRLTVL.

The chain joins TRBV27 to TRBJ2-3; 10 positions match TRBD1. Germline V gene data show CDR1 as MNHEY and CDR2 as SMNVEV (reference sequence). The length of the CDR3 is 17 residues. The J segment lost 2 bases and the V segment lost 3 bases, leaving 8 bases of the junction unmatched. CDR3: CASSLKGQGITTDTQYF. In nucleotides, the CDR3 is TGTGCCAGCAGTTTGAAGGGACAGGGGATTACCACAGATACGCAGTATTTT.

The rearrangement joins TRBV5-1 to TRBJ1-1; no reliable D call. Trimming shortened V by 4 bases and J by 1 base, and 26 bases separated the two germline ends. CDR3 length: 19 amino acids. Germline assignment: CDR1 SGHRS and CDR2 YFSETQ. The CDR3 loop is CASSLKRDTTFLGNTEAFF. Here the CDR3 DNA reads TGCGCCAGCAGCCTCAAGCGGGATACAACATTCCTCGGGAACACTGAAGCTTTCTTT.

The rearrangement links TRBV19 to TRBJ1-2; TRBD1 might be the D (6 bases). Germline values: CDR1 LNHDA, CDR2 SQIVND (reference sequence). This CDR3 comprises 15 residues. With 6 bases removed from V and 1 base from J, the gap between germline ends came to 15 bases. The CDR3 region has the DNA TGTGCCAGTAGGACCGCCGGACAGTTTAACTATGGCTACACCTTC. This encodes CASRTAGQFNYGYTF.

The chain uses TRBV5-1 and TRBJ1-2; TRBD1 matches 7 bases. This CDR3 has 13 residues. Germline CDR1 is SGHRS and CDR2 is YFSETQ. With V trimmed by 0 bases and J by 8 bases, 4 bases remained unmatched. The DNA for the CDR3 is TGCGCCAGCAGCTTGGGACAGGGCCTAGGCTACACCTTC. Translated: CASSLGQGLGYTF.

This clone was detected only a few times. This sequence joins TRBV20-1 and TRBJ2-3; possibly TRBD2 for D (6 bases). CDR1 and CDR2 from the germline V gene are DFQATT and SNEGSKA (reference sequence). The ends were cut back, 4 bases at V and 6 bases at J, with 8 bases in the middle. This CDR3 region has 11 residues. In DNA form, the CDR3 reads TGCAGTGCTACCCTAGCGGATACGCAGTATTTT. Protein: CSATLADTQYF.

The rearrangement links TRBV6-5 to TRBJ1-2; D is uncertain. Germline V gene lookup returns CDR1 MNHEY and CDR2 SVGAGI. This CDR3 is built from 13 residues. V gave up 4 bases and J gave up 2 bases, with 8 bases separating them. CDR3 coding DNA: TGTGCCAGCAGTTTAAACGGGAACTATGGCTACACCTTC. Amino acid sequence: CASSLNGNYGYTF.

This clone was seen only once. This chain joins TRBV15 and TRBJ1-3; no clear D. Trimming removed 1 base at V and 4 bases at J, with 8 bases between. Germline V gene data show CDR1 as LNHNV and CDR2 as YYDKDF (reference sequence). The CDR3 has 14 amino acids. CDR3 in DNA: TGTGCCACCAGCAGAGGCGCAGGAGGAAACACCATATATTTT. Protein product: CATSRGAGGNTIYF.

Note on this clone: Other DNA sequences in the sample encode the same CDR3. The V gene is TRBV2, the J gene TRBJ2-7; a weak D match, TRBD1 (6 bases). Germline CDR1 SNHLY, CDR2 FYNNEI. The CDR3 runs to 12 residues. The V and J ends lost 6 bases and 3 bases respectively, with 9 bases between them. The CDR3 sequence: CASSPQGYEQYF. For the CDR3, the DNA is TGTGCCAGCAGCCCACAGGGCTACGAGCAGTACTTC.

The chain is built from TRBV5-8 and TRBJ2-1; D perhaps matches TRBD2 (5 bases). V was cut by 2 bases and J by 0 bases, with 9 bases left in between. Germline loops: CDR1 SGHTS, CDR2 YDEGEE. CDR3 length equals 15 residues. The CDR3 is CASSFEEGSYNEQFF. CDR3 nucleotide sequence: TGTGCCAGCAGCTTTGAAGAGGGCTCCTACAATGAGCAGTTCTTC.

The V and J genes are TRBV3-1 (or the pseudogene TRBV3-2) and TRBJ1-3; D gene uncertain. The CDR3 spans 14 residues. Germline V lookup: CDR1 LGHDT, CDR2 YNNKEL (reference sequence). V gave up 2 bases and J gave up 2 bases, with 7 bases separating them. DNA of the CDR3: TGTGCCAGCAGCCAATCTTTTACTGGAAACACCATATATTTT. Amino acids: CASSQSFTGNTIYF.

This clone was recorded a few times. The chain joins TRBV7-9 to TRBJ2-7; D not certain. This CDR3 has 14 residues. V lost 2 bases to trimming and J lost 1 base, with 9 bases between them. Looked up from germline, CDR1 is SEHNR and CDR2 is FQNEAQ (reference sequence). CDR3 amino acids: CASSLNTKSYEQYF. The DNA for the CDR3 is TGTGCCAGCAGCTTAAATACTAAATCCTACGAGCAGTACTTC.

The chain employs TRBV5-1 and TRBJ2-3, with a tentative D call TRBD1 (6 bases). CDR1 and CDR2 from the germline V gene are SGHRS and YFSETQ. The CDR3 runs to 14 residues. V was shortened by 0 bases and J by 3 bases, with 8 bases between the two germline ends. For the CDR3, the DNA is TGCGCCAGCAGCTTGGCCAGGGGAACAGATACGCAGTATTTT. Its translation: CASSLARGTDTQYF. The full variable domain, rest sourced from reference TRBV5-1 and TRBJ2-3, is KAGVTQTPRYLIKTRGQQVTLSCSPISGHRSVSWYQQTPGQGLQFLFEYFSETQRNKGNFPGRFSGRQFSNSRSEMNVSTLELGDSALYLCASSLARGTDTQYFGPGTRLTVL.

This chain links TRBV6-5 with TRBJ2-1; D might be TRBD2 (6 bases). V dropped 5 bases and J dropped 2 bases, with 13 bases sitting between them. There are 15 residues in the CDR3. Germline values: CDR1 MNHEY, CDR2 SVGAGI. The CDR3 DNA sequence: TGTGCCAGCAGTCGAGGGAGGAATGCCTACAATGAGCAGTTCTTC. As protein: CASSRGRNAYNEQFF.

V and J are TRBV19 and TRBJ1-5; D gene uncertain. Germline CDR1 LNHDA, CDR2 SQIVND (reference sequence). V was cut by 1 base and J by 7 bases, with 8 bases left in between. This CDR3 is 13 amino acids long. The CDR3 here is CASSIGREQPQHF. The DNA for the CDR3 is TGTGCCAGTAGTATAGGACGGGAACAGCCCCAGCATTTT.

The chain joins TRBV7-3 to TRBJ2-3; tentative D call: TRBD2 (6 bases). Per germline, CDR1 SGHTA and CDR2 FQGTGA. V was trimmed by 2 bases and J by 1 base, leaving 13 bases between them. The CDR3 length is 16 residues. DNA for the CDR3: TGTGCCAGCAGCTTAGGGTCTAGCGTACGCACAGATACGCAGTATTTT. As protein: CASSLGSSVRTDTQYF.

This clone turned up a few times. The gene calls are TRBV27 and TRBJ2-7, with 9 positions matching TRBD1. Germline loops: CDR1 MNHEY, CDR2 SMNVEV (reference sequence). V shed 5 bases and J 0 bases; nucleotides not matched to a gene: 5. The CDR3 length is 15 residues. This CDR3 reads CASSPGTGYSYEQYF. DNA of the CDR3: TGTGCCAGCAGTCCCGGGACAGGGTACTCCTACGAGCAGTACTTC.